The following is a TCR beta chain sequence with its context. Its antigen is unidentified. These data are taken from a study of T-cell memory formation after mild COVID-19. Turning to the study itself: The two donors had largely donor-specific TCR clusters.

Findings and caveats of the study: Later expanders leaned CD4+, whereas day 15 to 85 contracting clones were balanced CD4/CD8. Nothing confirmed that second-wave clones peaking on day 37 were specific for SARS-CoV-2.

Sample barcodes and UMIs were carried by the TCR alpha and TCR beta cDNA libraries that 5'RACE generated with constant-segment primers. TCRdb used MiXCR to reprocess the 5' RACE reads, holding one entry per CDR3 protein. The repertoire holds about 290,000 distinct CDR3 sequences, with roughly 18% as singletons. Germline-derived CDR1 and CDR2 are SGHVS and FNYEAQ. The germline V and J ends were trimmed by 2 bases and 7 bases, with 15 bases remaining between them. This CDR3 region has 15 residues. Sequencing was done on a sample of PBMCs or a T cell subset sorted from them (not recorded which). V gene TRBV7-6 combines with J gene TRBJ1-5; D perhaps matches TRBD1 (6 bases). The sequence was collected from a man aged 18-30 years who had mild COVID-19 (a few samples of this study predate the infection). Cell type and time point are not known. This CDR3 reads CASSLIAGARQPQHF. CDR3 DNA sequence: TGTGCCAGCAGCTTAATAGCGGGGGCGAGGCAGCCCCAGCATTTT.